This T cell receptor (delta chain) came from a study of delta chains in infants with herpesvirus infections. Reverse transcription of PBMC RNA used primers specific for the gamma and delta chains. TCRdb re-called the RT-PCR reads using CATT. The sample comprises several hundred delta-chain clones, about 38% of which are singletons, and roughly a quarter rests with the top ten. Study results and limitations: The study lacked race- and environment-matched controls and was small. Among more than 15 CMV-infected infants, several showed the public Vdelta1 clonotype.

Of note for this clone: Its antigen is currently unknown. This likely came from a read error, as a far larger clone is one base away.

Looked up from germline, CDR1 is GEAIGNYY and CDR2 is EKD. This CDR3 has 16 amino acids. This receptor was obtained from a human donor who was a Ugandan infant, either HIV-exposed or HIV-unexposed (not recorded which). The material sequenced was peripheral blood, taken at time point 2 of longitudinal follow-up. The V gene is TRDV2, the J gene TRDJ3, with 11 bases aligning to TRDD3. DNA of the CDR3: TGTGCCCGTGACAGCCTGGGGGATACGGACACCCGACAGATGTTTTTC. Its protein product is CARDSLGDTDTRQMFF.